This TCR beta chain came from a study of cytomegalovirus exposure and HLA in healthy donors. Primers: 60 Vbeta forward and 13 Jbeta reverse. The table came from immunoSEQ multiplex PCR; TCRdb's copy has only in-frame clones and leaves some out. Among 110,000 to 150,000 clones, approximately 72% were seen once, and the ten largest hold approximately 2.1%. In this sample, this clone turned up once. Per the germline V gene, CDR1 is SGHNT and CDR2 is YYREEE (reference sequence). This CDR3 is built from 15 residues. V was clipped by 4 bases and J by 3 bases; unmatched bases: 3. The sequenced material came from PBMCs. The J gene is TRBJ2-5, the V gene TRBV5-4, with 13 bases lining up with TRBD2. The sequence derives from a man in his forties or fifties in good health and CMV-seronegative. CDR3 in DNA: TGTGCCAGCAGCCCGGGACTAGCGGGGAAAGAGACCCAGTACTTC. This gives the protein CASSPGLAGKETQYF.